The rows below give T cell receptor beta chains drawn from one sample of a study of T-cell reconstitution after alpha-beta-depleted transplantation in children. One entry per CDR3 protein results from TCRdb running MiXCR on the PCR reads. The sample has about 610,000 distinct CDR3 sequences, 10% seen once. The sample consisted of PBMCs from the stem cell graft donor, taken from the stem cell graft. These receptors were taken from a human donor who donated a stem cell graft to a child with acute myeloid leukemia. Both conserved end residues are part of each CDR3. Each record gives: V gene, D gene, clone size, J gene, CDR3 DNA, CDR3 protein. A D gene is named only where the DNA matches it firmly. Not every row has a clone size; where given, it reads once, few, many or a size class.

V gene: TRBV7-3; D gene: TRBD1; clone size: .; J gene: TRBJ2-7; CDR3 DNA: TGTGCCAGCAGCCCCCGACAGGGGATGATCTACGAGCAGTACTTC; CDR3 protein: CASSPRQGMIYEQYF
V gene: TRBV29-1; D gene: TRBD1; clone size: .; J gene: TRBJ2-1; CDR3 DNA: TGCAGCGTTATTTACAACAACATAGGGGGCCCTTTAAATGAGCAGTTCTTC; CDR3 protein: CSVIYNNIGGPLNEQFF
V gene: TRBV12-3/TRBV12-4; D gene: .; clone size: few; J gene: TRBJ1-5; CDR3 DNA: TGTGCCAGCAGTTTGGGGAGCGATAGCAATCAGCCCCAGCATTTT; CDR3 protein: CASSLGSDSNQPQHF
V gene: TRBV9; D gene: TRBD2; clone size: many; J gene: TRBJ2-7; CDR3 DNA: TGTGCCAGCACCCCATCGGGTAGCGGGAGCTACGAGCAGTACTTC; CDR3 protein: CASTPSGSGSYEQYF
V gene: TRBV6-5; D gene: .; clone size: .; J gene: TRBJ1-1; CDR3 DNA: TGTGCCAGCAGTTTACGTGTGATGAACACTGAAGCTTTCTTT; CDR3 protein: CASSLRVMNTEAFF
V gene: TRBV27; D gene: .; clone size: few; J gene: TRBJ2-3; CDR3 DNA: TGTGCCAGCAGTTTAAGTGTAGGGCAACGAGATACGCAGTATTTT; CDR3 protein: CASSLSVGQRDTQYF
V gene: TRBV15; D gene: .; clone size: .; J gene: TRBJ1-5; CDR3 DNA: TGTGCCACCACTCCCGGGGGGGGGTATCAGCCCCAGCATTTT; CDR3 protein: CATTPGGGYQPQHF
V gene: TRBV6-5; D gene: .; clone size: many; J gene: TRBJ2-5; CDR3 DNA: TGTGCCAGCAGTTACTCGGCGGCCAAGACATCCCAAGAGACCCAGTACTTC; CDR3 protein: CASSYSAAKTSQETQYF
V gene: TRBV20-1; D gene: .; clone size: few; J gene: TRBJ2-1; CDR3 DNA: TGCAGTGCTAGTAGTCCGGGACTGTCCTACAATGAGCAGTTCTTC; CDR3 protein: CSASSPGLSYNEQFF
V gene: TRBV20-1; D gene: .; clone size: many; J gene: TRBJ1-5; CDR3 DNA: TGCAGTGCTAGGGCCCCGGCAGGGGACCAGCCCCAGCATTTT; CDR3 protein: CSARAPAGDQPQHF
V gene: TRBV5-1; D gene: .; clone size: few; J gene: TRBJ2-2; CDR3 DNA: TGCGCCAGCAGCTCGCTCGTAGGGCAAAACACCGGGGAGCTGTTTTTT; CDR3 protein: CASSSLVGQNTGELFF
V gene: TRBV9; D gene: .; clone size: many; J gene: TRBJ2-1; CDR3 DNA: TGTGCCAGCAGCACCCAGCTATACAATGAGCAGTTCTTC; CDR3 protein: CASSTQLYNEQFF
V gene: TRBV7-9; D gene: .; clone size: .; J gene: TRBJ2-7; CDR3 DNA: TGTGCCAGCAGTTTTCAGGTTGGGGGGAACGAGCAGTACTTC; CDR3 protein: CASSFQVGGNEQYF
V gene: TRBV28; D gene: TRBD1; clone size: many; J gene: TRBJ2-7; CDR3 DNA: TGTGCCAGCAGTGTCCCGGACAGGGTTGAGCAGTACTTC; CDR3 protein: CASSVPDRVEQYF
V gene: TRBV6-5; D gene: .; clone size: .; J gene: TRBJ1-6; CDR3 DNA: TGTGCCAGCAGTTATGACAGTGCGCATAATTCACCCCTCCACTTT; CDR3 protein: CASSYDSAHNSPLHF
V gene: TRBV4-3; D gene: .; clone size: few; J gene: TRBJ1-1; CDR3 DNA: TGCGCCAGCAGCCCCTCCCGACAGTTTAACACTGAAGCTTTCTTT; CDR3 protein: CASSPSRQFNTEAFF
V gene: TRBV29-1; D gene: .; clone size: .; J gene: TRBJ2-5; CDR3 DNA: TGCAGCGTTGTTGCCCGTGAACGCTCGTACCAAGAGACCCAGTACTTC; CDR3 protein: CSVVARERSYQETQYF
V gene: TRBV12-3/TRBV12-4; D gene: TRBD2; clone size: .; J gene: TRBJ2-1; CDR3 DNA: TGTGCCGGGGCGGGAGGTTCCTACAATGAGCAGTTCTTC; CDR3 protein: CAGAGGSYNEQFF
V gene: TRBV6-2/TRBV6-3; D gene: .; clone size: few; J gene: TRBJ2-7; CDR3 DNA: TGTGCCAGCACCCAGACAGGAGGGGGCGAGCAGTACTTC; CDR3 protein: CASTQTGGGEQYF
V gene: TRBV6-1; D gene: TRBD1; clone size: .; J gene: TRBJ1-5; CDR3 DNA: TGTGCCAGCAGGGACAGGGAGAATCAGCCCCAGCATTTT; CDR3 protein: CASRDRENQPQHF
V gene: TRBV7-2; D gene: .; clone size: .; J gene: TRBJ2-3; CDR3 DNA: TGTGCCAGCAGCTTAGTGGGTAGCGGTAAGCTGACAGATACGCAGTATTTT; CDR3 protein: CASSLVGSGKLTDTQYF
V gene: TRBV28; D gene: .; clone size: .; J gene: TRBJ2-3; CDR3 DNA: TGTGCCAGCAGTTCGTCAGTGGATGGGGCGGATACGCAGTATTTT; CDR3 protein: CASSSSVDGADTQYF
V gene: TRBV7-3; D gene: TRBD1; clone size: many; J gene: TRBJ2-1; CDR3 DNA: TGTGCCAGCAGCCCTTACAGGGGCAGCTCCTACAATGAGCAGTTCTTC; CDR3 protein: CASSPYRGSSYNEQFF
V gene: TRBV29-1; D gene: .; clone size: many; J gene: TRBJ1-3; CDR3 DNA: TGCAGCGTGACGGAAGGGTGGTCTGGAAACACCATATATTTT; CDR3 protein: CSVTEGWSGNTIYF
V gene: TRBV5-5; D gene: .; clone size: many; J gene: TRBJ2-1; CDR3 DNA: TGTGCCAGCACCGGGGGACAGCTCTCCTACAATGAGCAGTTCTTC; CDR3 protein: CASTGGQLSYNEQFF
V gene: TRBV12-3/TRBV12-4; D gene: .; clone size: many; J gene: TRBJ2-1; CDR3 DNA: TGTGCCAGCAGGACCGGAGGTGAGCAGTTCTTC; CDR3 protein: CASRTGGEQFF
V gene: TRBV28; D gene: .; clone size: few; J gene: TRBJ1-4; CDR3 DNA: TGTGCCAGCAGTTCGCTCCTCAGGGAAAAACTGTTTTTT; CDR3 protein: CASSSLLREKLFF
V gene: TRBV7-9; D gene: TRBD1; clone size: .; J gene: TRBJ2-2; CDR3 DNA: TGTGCCAGCAGTTTAACCCGGGACAGCACCGGGGAGCTGTTTTTT; CDR3 protein: CASSLTRDSTGELFF
V gene: TRBV20-1; D gene: .; clone size: many; J gene: TRBJ1-4; CDR3 DNA: TGCAGTGCTAGAGATAGCGGGAGTGAAAAACTGTTTTTT; CDR3 protein: CSARDSGSEKLFF
V gene: TRBV12-3/TRBV12-4; D gene: .; clone size: many; J gene: TRBJ1-1; CDR3 DNA: TGTGCCAGCAGATACACACGCACTGAAGCTTTCTTT; CDR3 protein: CASRYTRTEAFF
V gene: TRBV4-2; D gene: TRBD2; clone size: many; J gene: TRBJ2-1; CDR3 DNA: TGTGCCAGCAGCCAAGGGCCAGCGGGAGTCATCAATGAGCAGTTCTTC; CDR3 protein: CASSQGPAGVINEQFF
V gene: TRBV20-1; D gene: .; clone size: .; J gene: TRBJ1-2; CDR3 DNA: TGCAGTGCTAGAGATTCCCAGGGGCACTATGGCTACACCTTC; CDR3 protein: CSARDSQGHYGYTF
V gene: TRBV28; D gene: TRBD1; clone size: few; J gene: TRBJ2-5; CDR3 DNA: TGTGCCAGCAGTTCCCTCCACGCCGACAGGGGGCAAGAGACCCAGTACTTC; CDR3 protein: CASSSLHADRGQETQYF
V gene: TRBV5-1; D gene: .; clone size: few; J gene: TRBJ1-1; CDR3 DNA: TGCGCCAGCAGCTCTTCAGGGGTTCTGAACACTGAAGCTTTCTTT; CDR3 protein: CASSSSGVLNTEAFF
V gene: TRBV6-2/TRBV6-3; D gene: .; clone size: .; J gene: TRBJ2-7; CDR3 DNA: TGTGCCAGCAGCCCCCCGGCGAGAACCTACGAGCAGTACTTC; CDR3 protein: CASSPPARTYEQYF
V gene: TRBV20-1; D gene: TRBD2; clone size: .; J gene: TRBJ2-7; CDR3 DNA: TGCAGTGCCCAACTAGCGGGAGGACACGAGCAGTACTTC; CDR3 protein: CSAQLAGGHEQYF